The source of this T cell receptor beta chain is a study of cytomegalovirus exposure and HLA in healthy donors. Study-wide findings and caveats: Most TCRs appeared rarely, but some public TCRs recurred in many donors. There were around 160 TCR beta chains listed as cytomegalovirus-associated. According to a later analysis, TCR clusters from the first cohort tended to co-occur in the approximately 120 validation repertoires.

While the first cohort had 700 or so subjects, the donors belonged to the separate validation cohort of about 130 subjects. As concerns this clone: Its antigen remains unidentified.

The assay was immunoSEQ multiplex PCR, and TCRdb's table has in-frame clones only and misses some. The sample comprises fewer than 100,000 clones, under 95% of which are singletons, and roughly 2.1% rests with the top ten. There are 15 residues in the CDR3. V lost 1 base to trimming and J lost 2 bases, with 10 bases between them. CDR1 SGDLS and CDR2 YYNGEE come from the germline V gene. This receptor was taken from a man aged 25 to 40 in good health and CMV-seronegative. The chain employs TRBV9 and TRBJ2-1, with a possible D match to TRBD2 (6 bases). Input material: PBMCs. The CDR3 loop reads CASSVSGAPYNEQFF. CDR3 in DNA: TGTGCCAGCAGCGTATCGGGAGCGCCCTACAATGAGCAGTTCTTC.